One and the same sample provided the 8 T cell receptor beta chains below, sequenced in a study of Tregs in tolerant kidney transplant recipients. Profiling relied on immunoSEQ multiplex PCR, and the TCRdb table lists in-frame clones only, not all of them. Its table lists over 45,000 clones. Sequenced material: CD4+ T cells from blood, taken before the transplant. The receptors originated from a human donor who received a combined kidney and bone marrow transplant.

In regard to this clone: The CDR3 is cut off 3 residues early in the read; its end comes from the germline J gene. This sequence joins TRBV29-1 and TRBJ1-1; D is uncertain. Germline assignment: CDR1 SQVTM and CDR2 ANQGSEA. Trimming took 4 bases from V and 1 from J, leaving 7 bases between them. The CDR3 runs 12 residues. The CDR3 sequence: CSVGQRNTEAFF. Partial CDR3 DNA: TGCAGCGTTGGGCAGAGGAACACTGAA. Combining the CDR3 with reference TRBV29-1 and TRBJ1-1 gives the whole variable domain SAVISQKPSRDICQRGTSLTIQCQVDSQVTMMFWYRQQPGQSLTLIATANQGSEATYESGFVIDKFPISRPNLTFSTLTVSNMSPEDSSIYLCSVGQRNTEAFFGQGTRLTVV.

Concerning this clone itself: Coverage ceases 3 residues before the CDR3 finishes, and the germline J gene fills in the end. The chain joins TRBV19 to TRBJ2-1, with D maybe TRBD2 (5 bases). Germline V lookup: CDR1 LNHDA, CDR2 SQIVND (reference sequence). The CDR3 consists of 14 residues. V dropped 6 bases and J dropped 4 bases, with 13 bases sitting between them. CDR3 sequence: CASRSAESYNEQFF. The CDR3 bases that were read are TGTGCCAGTAGATCAGCGGAATCTTACAATGAG.

In regard to this clone: The sequenced fragment ends 3 residues before the CDR3 boundary, so the rest is inferred from the germline J gene. The chain joins TRBV5-1 to TRBJ2-1; 7 bases match TRBD2. The CDR3 length is 18 residues. Germline-derived CDR1 and CDR2 are SGHRS and YFSETQ. The J segment lost 2 bases and the V segment lost 0 bases, leaving 11 bases of the junction unmatched. The CDR3 DNA, read in part, is TGCGCCAGCAGCTTGGCCCCCCCTTCTAGCGGAGCCTACAATGAG. Its translation: CASSLAPPSSGAYNE. The whole CDR3 region reads CASSLAPPSSGAYNEQFF.

Remarks on this clone: The read falls 3 residues short of the CDR3 end, and the missing part is taken from the germline J gene. The V gene is TRBV20-1, the J gene TRBJ2-4, with D possibly TRBD1 on 5 matching bases. The V end was cut by 4 bases, the J end by 0 bases, with 10 bases between. The CDR3 is 14 amino acids. Germline CDR1 DFQATT, CDR2 SNEGSKA (reference sequence). This CDR3 reads CSAKWGSAKNIQYF. The covered CDR3 bases are TGCAGTGCTAAGTGGGGCTCAGCCAAAAACATT.

Notes on this clone: The read is 3 residues too short to cover the CDR3 end, so that end is filled in from the germline J gene. V gene TRBV7-8 combines with J gene TRBJ2-1, with 9 positions matching TRBD2. The CDR3 runs 15 residues. Germline CDR1 reads SGHVS; CDR2 reads FQNEAQ. Trimming cost V 2 bases and J 9 bases; bases outside gene matches: 8. The sequenced part of the CDR3 DNA is TGTGCCAGCAGCTTACCCCCTAGCGGGATAGTTGAG. Translating it yields CASSLPPSGIVE. The whole CDR3 protein reads CASSLPPSGIVEQFF.

Turning to this clone: From the germline J gene comes the end of the CDR3, since the read stops 3 residues before it. The chain links TRBV20-1 to TRBJ1-3, with 10 bases fitting TRBD1. Losses at the gene ends were 5 bases for V and 0 bases for J; bases not matched to a gene: 7. From germline, CDR1 is DFQATT and CDR2 SNEGSKA (reference sequence). This CDR3 has 16 amino acids. The DNA read from the CDR3 is TGCAGTGCTGCCGGGACAGGGGATTACTCTGGAAACACC. Encoded protein: CSAAGTGDYSGNT. The full CDR3 sequence reads CSAAGTGDYSGNTIYF.

Turning to this clone: Read data end 3 residues before the CDR3 end; the end is taken from the germline J gene. V is TRBV23-1 and J is TRBJ2-1; 10 bases are shared with TRBD1. TRBV23-1 is an open reading frame, and its role is uncertain. There are 16 residues in the CDR3. The ends lost 3 bases at V and 4 bases at J; junction bases unmatched: 6. CDR3 bases read: TGCGCCAGCAGTCACCCCCGGGACAGGGGTTACAATGAG. The encoded protein is CASSHPRDRGYNE. The complete CDR3 sequence is CASSHPRDRGYNEQFF.

On this clone: The CDR3 extends 3 residues past the end of the read, so its final part is completed from the germline J gene. The gene calls are TRBV2 and TRBJ1-5; no clear D gene. CDR1 is SNHLY, CDR2 FYNNEI, per germline. Trimming took 4 bases from V and 4 from J, leaving 8 bases between them. The CDR3 totals 13 residues. The CDR3 loop is CASSAVRNQPQHF. The covered CDR3 bases are TGTGCCAGCAGTGCGGTTAGAAATCAGCCC.